The 32 T cell receptor beta chains below come from one sample, sequenced in a study of cytomegalovirus exposure and HLA in healthy donors. Primers: 60 Vbeta forward and 13 Jbeta reverse. Profiled with immunoSEQ multiplex PCR; TCRdb holds only in-frame clones, not every one. The sample carries roughly 57,000 clones, approximately 82% recorded once. The sample was PBMCs. The source of these receptors is a man aged 50 to 59 in good health and CMV-seronegative.

The table lists this clone with a few counts. The V gene is TRBV4-3, the J gene TRBJ1-1; maybe TRBD1 (6 bases). Germline assignment: CDR1 LGHNA and CDR2 YSLEER. V was pared by 5 bases and J by 2 bases, with 9 bases between. CDR3 length equals 13 residues. The DNA for the CDR3 is TGCGCCAGCAGCTGGGGACAAAACACTGAAGCTTTCTTT. The encoded protein is CASSWGQNTEAFF.

V gene TRBV19 combines with J gene TRBJ1-2; TRBD1 might be the D (6 bases). Germline V gene data show CDR1 as LNHDA and CDR2 as SQIVND (reference sequence). This CDR3 contains 10 residues. Trimming stripped 8 bases from V and 5 bases from J, with 6 bases between. Here the CDR3 DNA reads TGTGCCAGTGGGACATATGGCTACACCTTC. Its protein product is CASGTYGYTF.

This chain connects TRBV29-1 to TRBJ2-1, with D possibly matching TRBD2 (6 bases). The CDR3 is made up of 15 amino acids. The V gene's germline CDR1 is SQVTM and CDR2 ANQGSEA. V lost 4 bases to trimming and J lost 6 bases, with 19 bases between them. CDR3 in amino acids: CSVALMGGLFNEQFF. In DNA form, the CDR3 reads TGCAGCGTTGCCCTTATGGGGGGTTTGTTCAATGAGCAGTTCTTC.

The chain has TRBV28 and TRBJ2-7, with 8 bases fitting TRBD1. CDR3 length: 14 residues. From germline, CDR1 is MDHEN and CDR2 SYDVKM. The trim removed 6 bases at V and 2 bases at J, leaving 6 bases unmatched. The CDR3 protein is CASRTGTGAYEQYF. The CDR3 region has the DNA TGTGCCAGCAGGACCGGGACAGGAGCCTACGAGCAGTACTTC.

The chain uses TRBV5-8 and TRBJ2-7, with a weak D call TRBD1 (5 bases). V lost 5 bases and J 0 bases, leaving 12 bases between the germline ends. The CDR3 runs 14 residues. Germline CDR1 is SGHTS and CDR2 is YDEGEE. The CDR3 spells CASRGWGPSYEQYF. In DNA, the CDR3 is TGTGCCAGCAGGGGGTGGGGCCCCTCCTACGAGCAGTACTTC.

The J gene is TRBJ2-1, the V gene TRBV4-1; 12 bases agree with TRBD2. After removal of 4 bases from V and 8 bases from J, the junction contained 9 bases not matched to a gene. CDR3 length: 16 residues. Germline loops: CDR1 MGHRA, CDR2 YSYEKL. This CDR3 is CASSPGLAGGQHEQFF. The CDR3 nucleotides are TGCGCCAGCAGCCCGGGGCTAGCGGGGGGGCAGCATGAGCAGTTCTTC.

To note about this clone: The germline gene is not matched at one end of the junction; a read error may be the cause. Other nucleotide sequences in the sample specify the same CDR3. The rearrangement links TRBV18 to TRBJ2-6; TRBD1 is a possible D gene (6 bases). The CDR3 is 17 residues long. Germline V gene lookup returns CDR1 KGHSH and CDR2 LQKENI. The CDR3 DNA is TGTGCCAGCTCGCCACCAGGGGTAAACTCTGGGGCCAACGTCCTGACTTTC. Translated, it gives CASSPPGVNSGANVLTF.

This chain joins TRBV5-1 and TRBJ2-5, with 10 bases aligning to TRBD1. V was clipped by 3 bases and J by 9 bases; unmatched bases: 11. This CDR3 spans 15 amino acids. The germline CDR1 and CDR2 sequences are SGHRS and YFSETQ. The CDR3 coding sequence is TGCGCCAGCAGCTCCGGTCCCTGGGACAGGGGATCCCAGTACTTC. Protein product: CASSSGPWDRGSQYF.

The chain is built from TRBV19 and TRBJ2-6; TRBD1 matches at 10 bases. V gave up 4 bases and J gave up 1 base; unmatched junction bases: 10. The CDR3 contains 19 residues. The germline V gene encodes CDR1 LNHDA and CDR2 SQIVND (reference sequence). CDR3 DNA sequence: TGTGCCAGTAGTAAGGGACAGGGGCGACAAATGTCTGGGGCCAACGTCCTGACTTTC. Translating gives CASSKGQGRQMSGANVLTF.

This rearrangement joins TRBV7-3 to TRBJ2-3, with D tentatively TRBD1 (6 bases). The length of the CDR3 is 14 residues. Per germline, CDR1 SGHTA and CDR2 FQGTGA. The V end was cut by 1 base, the J end by 4 bases, with 9 bases between. The chain's CDR3 is CASSLMGAPDTQYF. In DNA form, the CDR3 reads TGTGCCAGCAGCTTAATGGGGGCACCAGATACGCAGTATTTT. The complete variable domain, with remaining parts taken from reference TRBV7-3 and TRBJ2-3, reads GAGVSQTPSNKVTEKGKYVELRCDPISGHTALYWYRQSLGQGPEFLIYFQGTGAADDSGLPNDRFFAVRPEGSVSTLKIQRTERGDSAVYLCASSLMGAPDTQYFGPGTRLTVL.

V and J are TRBV28 and TRBJ2-3; 10 positions agree with TRBD1. V shed 5 bases and J 6 bases; nucleotides not matched to a gene: 8. Germline V gene lookup returns CDR1 MDHEN and CDR2 SYDVKM. The CDR3 extends over 15 amino acids. DNA of the CDR3: TGTGCCAGCAGTGCACCAGGGACAGGGGTGGATACGCAGTATTTT. The encoded protein is CASSAPGTGVDTQYF.

The chain has TRBV13 and TRBJ2-4, with D hard to call. The V gene lost 6 bases and the J gene lost 0 bases, with 12 bases spanning the gap. The germline gives CDR1 PRHDT, CDR2 FYEKMQ (reference sequence). The CDR3 length is 15 residues. The DNA of the CDR3 is TGTGCCAGCAGTCTCACAGAACTAGCCAAAAACATTCAGTACTTC. Its translation is CASSLTELAKNIQYF.

The V gene is TRBV5-1, the J gene TRBJ2-3, with 10 bases identical to TRBD2. The CDR3 has 16 residues. In germline, CDR1 is SGHRS, CDR2 YFSETQ. J lost 2 bases, V lost 1 base, and 4 bases had no gene match. CDR3 region: CASSLSSGGDTDTQYF. CDR3 coding DNA: TGCGCCAGCAGCTTGTCCAGCGGGGGGGACACAGATACGCAGTATTTT.

The genes are TRBV5-4 and TRBJ2-5; perhaps TRBD2 as D (6 bases). Judging by the DNA end, TRBJ2-7 fits better; the J call may be wrong. CDR3 length: 15 residues. In germline, CDR1 is SGHNT, CDR2 YYREEE (reference sequence). The CDR3 nucleotides are TGTGCCAGCAGCGTAAACGGGGGAAGCTCCTACGAGCAGTACTTC. Amino acids: CASSVNGGSSYEQYF.

V usage is TRBV7-6 and J usage is TRBJ1-2; 7 bases match TRBD1. J lost 4 bases, V lost 5 bases, and 7 bases had no gene match. CDR1 and CDR2 (germline): SGHVS, FNYEAQ. The CDR3 length is 14 residues. CDR3 region: CASSPRTGRYGYTF. The CDR3 DNA reads as TGTGCCAGCAGCCCCCGGACAGGACGCTATGGCTACACCTTC.

The chain links TRBV2 to TRBJ2-7; the match to TRBD1 covers 8 bases. Unmatched junction bases numbered 8, after V lost 6 bases and J lost 7 bases. This CDR3 has 13 amino acids. CDR1 is SNHLY and CDR2 is FYNNEI in the germline V gene. CDR3 sequence: CASSLTGVLEQYF. The CDR3 DNA sequence: TGTGCCAGCAGCCTGACAGGGGTGTTGGAGCAGTACTTC. Filled out from reference TRBV2 and TRBJ2-7, the complete variable domain reads EPEVTQTPSHQVTQMGQEVILRCVPISNHLYFYWYRQILGQKVEFLVSFYNNEISEKSEIFDDQFSVERPDGSNFTLKIRSTKLEDSAMYFCASSLTGVLEQYFGPGTRLTVT.

The rearrangement joins TRBV5-8 to TRBJ1-2, with 7 bases identical to TRBD1. The germline V gene has CDR1 SGHTS and CDR2 YDEGEE. The CDR3 totals 15 residues. J gave up 2 bases and V 0 bases, and 4 bases lay outside the gene matches. This CDR3 is CASSLGGTENYGYTF. CDR3 DNA: TGTGCCAGCAGCTTGGGAGGGACAGAGAACTATGGCTACACCTTC.

V gene TRBV6-6 combines with J gene TRBJ2-2; 9 bases fit TRBD1. The CDR3 has 16 amino acids. The germline gives CDR1 MNHNY, CDR2 SVGAGI (reference sequence). V dropped 6 bases and J dropped 7; count of bases not matched to a gene: 12. CDR3 sequence (DNA): TGTGCCAGCAGAGACACAGGGGGCGCCTCGGTCGGGGAGCTGTTTTTT. It yields the protein CASRDTGGASVGELFF.

The chain couples TRBV19 to TRBJ1-1, with D possibly matching TRBD1 (6 bases). Trimming cost V 4 bases and J 2 bases, with 11 bases left between them. Germline V gene data show CDR1 as LNHDA and CDR2 as SQIVND (reference sequence). The CDR3 runs to 14 residues. The DNA of the CDR3 is TGTGCCAGTAGTACTCGGACAGTTAACACTGAAGCTTTCTTT. It specifies CASSTRTVNTEAFF. Full variable domain (missing parts from reference TRBV19 and TRBJ1-1): DGGITQSPKYLFRKEGQNVTLSCEQNLNHDAMYWYRQDPGQGLRLIYYSQIVNDFQKGDIAEGYSVSREKKESFPLTVTSAQKNPTAFYLCASSTRTVNTEAFFGQGTRLTVV.

CDR3 in DNA: TGCAGCGTTGCGTCTAACTATGGCTACACCTTC. It yields the protein CSVASNYGYTF. The chain carries TRBV29-1 and TRBJ1-2; the D is unclear. V was cut by 4 bases and J by 0 bases, with 3 bases left in between. The CDR3 is 11 amino acids. CDR1 is SQVTM, CDR2 ANQGSEA, per germline.

The chain combines TRBV30 with TRBJ2-5; 11 bases are shared with TRBD2. The V and J ends lost 5 bases and 4 bases, in that order; junction bases with no gene match: 6. Germline values: CDR1 GTSNPN, CDR2 SVGIG (reference sequence). The CDR3 length is 14 residues. CDR3 amino acids: CAWGITSGGETQYF. The DNA for the CDR3 is TGTGCCTGGGGGATAACTAGCGGGGGAGAGACCCAGTACTTC.

The V and J genes are TRBV7-6 and TRBJ2-3; the match to TRBD2 covers 8 bases. CDR3 length: 17 residues. After removal of 1 base from V and 2 bases from J, the junction contained 8 bases not matched to a gene. Per the germline V gene, CDR1 is SGHVS and CDR2 is FNYEAQ. The CDR3 nucleotides are TGTGCCAGCAGCTTAGTTGTATCGGGGGGGTTCACAGATACGCAGTATTTT. This translates into CASSLVVSGGFTDTQYF.

The chain recombines TRBV9 with TRBJ1-2; TRBD1 agrees at 9 bases. CDR1 SGDLS and CDR2 YYNGEE come from the germline V gene. After removal of 4 bases from V and 6 bases from J, the junction contained 7 bases not matched to a gene. The CDR3 has 14 residues. The CDR3 here is CASSSGTGLHGYTF. The CDR3 nucleotides read TGTGCCAGCAGCTCCGGGACAGGGCTTCATGGCTACACCTTC.

This clone came up a few times. The V and J genes are TRBV7-2 and TRBJ2-7; 8 positions agree with TRBD1. The germline CDR1 and CDR2 sequences are SGHTA and FQGNSA. The junction had 1 base not matched to a gene; V was cut back by 6 bases and J by 3 bases. There are 12 residues in the CDR3. The CDR3 reads CASSTGGYEQYF. In nucleotides, the CDR3 is TGTGCCAGCAGTACAGGGGGCTACGAGCAGTACTTC. The entire variable domain, with the rest obtained from reference TRBV7-2 and TRBJ2-7, is as follows: GAGVSQSPSNKVTEKGKDVELRCDPISGHTALYWYRQSLGQGLEFLIYFQGNSAPDKSGLPSDRFSAERTGGSVSTLTIQRTQQEDSAVYLCASSTGGYEQYFGPGTRLTVT.

The chain links TRBV7-3 to TRBJ1-1; possibly TRBD1 for D (6 bases). Between the trimmed V and J ends, which lost 1 base and 8 bases, there was a span of 11 bases. CDR1 SGHTA and CDR2 FQGTGA come from the germline V gene. The CDR3 length is 13 residues. This chain's CDR3 is CASSLKSGQEAFF. CDR3 coding DNA: TGTGCCAGCAGCTTAAAGTCCGGACAGGAAGCTTTCTTT.

V usage is TRBV6-5 and J usage is TRBJ2-1; a weak D match, TRBD1 (6 bases). Germline-derived CDR1 and CDR2 are MNHEY and SVGAGI. The CDR3 contains 15 residues. V lost 6 bases, J lost 0 bases, and 12 bases lay in between. For the CDR3, the DNA is TGTGCCAGCAGGTCCGGACAGAGCTCCTACAATGAGCAGTTCTTC. It codes for CASRSGQSSYNEQFF.

J is TRBJ2-3 and V is TRBV19, with a weak D call TRBD2 (7 bases). CDR3 length: 19 amino acids. Germline V CDR1 and CDR2: LNHDA, SQIVND (reference sequence). V was trimmed by 2 bases and J by 4 bases, leaving 25 bases between them. The CDR3 coding sequence is TGTGCCAGTAGTATACCCACCCGTGGCGGGGGCCCTAGGGCAGATACGCAGTATTTT. This encodes CASSIPTRGGGPRADTQYF.

This chain joins TRBV2 and TRBJ2-5; TRBD2 matches at 7 bases. This CDR3 has 15 residues. Germline V lookup: CDR1 SNHLY, CDR2 FYNNEI. The trim removed 5 bases at V and 4 bases at J, leaving 10 bases unmatched. The chain's CDR3 is CASSRDGQRGETQYF. The DNA of the CDR3 is TGTGCCAGCAGTCGGGACGGTCAGCGGGGAGAGACCCAGTACTTC.

The chain links TRBV7-2 to TRBJ2-7, with 7 bases identical to TRBD2. Germline CDR1 SGHTA, CDR2 FQGNSA. Losses at the gene ends were 1 base for V and 4 bases for J; bases not matched to a gene: 10. This CDR3 contains 16 residues. The CDR3 here is CASSLESGAIKYEQYF. In DNA form, the CDR3 reads TGTGCCAGCAGCTTAGAGAGCGGGGCCATTAAATACGAGCAGTACTTC.

This clone was found a few times. This chain links TRBV6-1 with TRBJ1-1; TRBD1 is a possible D gene (6 bases). Trimming stripped 5 bases from V and 2 bases from J, with 15 bases between. This CDR3 is 15 amino acids long. Looked up from germline, CDR1 is MNHNS and CDR2 is SASEGT. CDR3 residues: CASSQWQGTNTEAFF. CDR3 DNA: TGTGCCAGCAGTCAATGGCAGGGGACAAACACTGAAGCTTTCTTT.

The chain carries TRBV11-2 and TRBJ1-1; 8 bases align to TRBD1. This CDR3 contains 15 residues. Germline V gene data show CDR1 as SGHAT and CDR2 as FQNNGV. V was clipped by 2 bases and J by 4 bases; unmatched bases: 6. CDR3 amino acids: CASSLTRGRGTEAFF. DNA of the CDR3: TGTGCCAGCAGCTTAACCAGGGGGCGAGGCACTGAAGCTTTCTTT.

The J gene is TRBJ2-1, the V gene TRBV19; D remains ambiguous. The germline gives CDR1 LNHDA, CDR2 SQIVND (reference sequence). Trimming removed 5 bases from V and 0 bases from J, with 11 bases in between. The CDR3 has 15 residues. CDR3 protein: CASSPETFSYNEQFF. The CDR3 DNA sequence: TGTGCCAGTAGTCCTGAGACATTCTCCTACAATGAGCAGTTCTTC.